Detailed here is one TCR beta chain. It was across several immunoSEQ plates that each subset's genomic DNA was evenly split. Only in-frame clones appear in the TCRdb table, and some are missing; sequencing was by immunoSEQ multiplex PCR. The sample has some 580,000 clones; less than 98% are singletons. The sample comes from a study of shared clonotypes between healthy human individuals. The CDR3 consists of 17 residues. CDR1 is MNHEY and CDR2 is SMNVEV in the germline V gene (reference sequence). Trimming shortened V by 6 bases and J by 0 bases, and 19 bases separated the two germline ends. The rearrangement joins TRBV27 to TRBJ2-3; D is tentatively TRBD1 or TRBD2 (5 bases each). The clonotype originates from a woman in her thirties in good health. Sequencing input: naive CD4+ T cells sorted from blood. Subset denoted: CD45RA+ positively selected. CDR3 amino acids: CASRPKTGTLSTDTQYF. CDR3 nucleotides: TGTGCCAGCAGACCAAAGACTGGGACCCTTAGCACAGATACGCAGTATTTT.